Below are 17 T cell receptor beta chains sequenced from a single sample in a study of cytomegalovirus exposure and HLA in healthy donors. It was with 60 Vbeta and 13 Jbeta primers that the PCR ran. Libraries were prepared by immunoSEQ multiplex PCR; TCRdb keeps only in-frame clonotypes and omits some of them. The table has 95,000 to 150,000 clones, roughly three fifths seen once. Sequenced sample: PBMCs. The receptors come from a woman aged 40 to 50 in good health and CMV-seropositive.

This clone was picked up one time. The rearrangement uses TRBV28 and TRBJ1-3, with 7 positions matching TRBD1. This CDR3 comprises 18 residues. V dropped 4 bases and J dropped 0; count of bases not matched to a gene: 12. CDR1 is MDHEN and CDR2 is SYDVKM in the germline V gene. CDR3: CASSSARTGLSSGNTIYF. In DNA, the CDR3 is TGTGCCAGCAGTTCCGCTCGGACAGGCTTGAGCTCTGGAAACACCATATATTTT.

The J gene is TRBJ1-2, the V gene TRBV29-1; tentative D call: TRBD1 (6 bases). The CDR3 contains 13 residues. V lost 7 bases and J lost 6, with 18 bases in between. Per germline, CDR1 SQVTM and CDR2 ANQGSEA. The CDR3 DNA reads TGCAGCGCCCATAGGGACGAGGGGGATGGCTACACCTTC. As protein: CSAHRDEGDGYTF. The full variable domain, in which reference TRBV29-1 and TRBJ1-2 provide the parts outside the CDR3, is SAVISQKPSRDICQRGTSLTIQCQVDSQVTMMFWYRQQPGQSLTLIATANQGSEATYESGFVIDKFPISRPNLTFSTLTVSNMSPEDSSIYLCSAHRDEGDGYTFGSGTRLTVV.

This CDR3 reads CASSYSGQGGDTQYF. CDR3 nucleotides: TGTGCCAGCAGTTACTCTGGACAGGGTGGAGATACGCAGTATTTT. The V gene is TRBV6-5, the J gene TRBJ2-3; 8 nucleotides agree with TRBD1. CDR3 length equals 15 residues. Trimming removed 0 bases from V and 5 bases from J; junction bases left unmatched: 4. In germline, CDR1 is MNHEY, CDR2 SVGAGI.

The chain links TRBV9 to TRBJ2-2; perhaps TRBD2 as D (5 bases). This CDR3 comprises 15 residues. V shed 0 bases and J shed 3 bases, with 9 bases lying between them. Germline CDR1 and CDR2: SGDLS and YYNGEE. In DNA, the CDR3 is TGTGCCAGCAGCGTAGGAGGGTACGACACCGGGGAGCTGTTTTTT. Translating gives CASSVGGYDTGELFF.

V is TRBV2 and J is TRBJ1-4; D gene unclear. In germline, CDR1 is SNHLY, CDR2 FYNNEI. Trimming shortened V by 3 bases and J by 0 bases, and 17 bases separated the two germline ends. This CDR3 is built from 18 residues. CDR3 nucleotides: TGTGCCAGCAGTGAGAGAGCTGGACTTACGGCAACTAATGAAAAACTGTTTTTT. Translating gives CASSERAGLTATNEKLFF.

The chain carries TRBV4-2 and TRBJ2-7, with 9 bases aligning to TRBD1. Germline CDR1 LGHNA, CDR2 YNFKEQ. This CDR3 is built from 18 residues. V was clipped by 3 bases and J by 6 bases; unmatched bases: 18. The CDR3 reads CASSQGTTPGQGLLEQYF. The DNA of the CDR3 is TGTGCCAGCAGCCAGGGGACCACTCCGGGACAGGGTCTCCTCGAGCAGTACTTC.

The table lists this clone with a count of one. This chain uses TRBV6-1 with TRBJ1-1; 10 bases match TRBD1. Germline V gene sequence: CDR1 MNHNS, CDR2 SASEGT. The CDR3 runs 12 residues. V lost 6 bases, J lost 8 bases, and 3 bases stayed unmatched. CDR3 region: CASSKDRGEAFF. The CDR3 bases are TGTGCCAGCAGCAAGGACAGGGGGGAAGCTTTCTTT.

The chain is built from TRBV27 and TRBJ1-2, with 9 nucleotides matching TRBD1. Losses at the gene ends were 3 bases for V and 4 bases for J; bases not matched to a gene: 6. The CDR3 spans 15 residues. CDR1 is MNHEY and CDR2 is SMNVEV in the germline V gene (reference sequence). CDR3 bases: TGTGCCAGCAGTTTCGGGACAGGGTTCTCCTATGGCTACACCTTC. The encoded protein is CASSFGTGFSYGYTF.

V is TRBV5-4 and J is TRBJ1-2; possible D gene TRBD1, 6 bases. Between the trimmed V and J ends, which lost 4 bases and 2 bases, there was a span of 12 bases. The CDR3 has 14 amino acids. CDR1 SGHNT and CDR2 YYREEE come from the germline V gene (reference sequence). Written as DNA, the CDR3 is TGTGCCAGCAGCGCCTTAACAGGGAACTATGGCTACACCTTC. Translating gives CASSALTGNYGYTF.

The chain is built from TRBV27 and TRBJ2-7; D remains unclear. Trimming took off 7 bases at V and 3 bases at J, with 13 bases between the two ends. This CDR3 is 13 amino acids long. The germline gives CDR1 MNHEY, CDR2 SMNVEV (reference sequence). In DNA, the CDR3 is TGTGCCAGCACCAATACCTTCGGCTACGAGCAGTACTTC. It encodes CASTNTFGYEQYF.

CDR3 amino acids: CAWSVQGHGYTF. CDR3 coding DNA: TGTGCCTGGAGTGTACAGGGTCATGGCTACACCTTC. The rearrangement joins TRBV30 to TRBJ1-2, with a tentative D call TRBD1 (6 bases). Germline values: CDR1 GTSNPN, CDR2 SVGIG (reference sequence). Trimming pared 0 bases from V and 6 bases from J, leaving 8 bases between. The CDR3 extends over 12 amino acids.

This chain uses TRBV19 with TRBJ2-7, with 12 bases fitting TRBD2. Per the germline V gene, CDR1 is LNHDA and CDR2 is SQIVND (reference sequence). Trimming removed 0 bases from V and 4 bases from J; junction bases left unmatched: 1. The length of the CDR3 is 15 residues. CDR3 coding DNA: TGTGCCAGTAGTATAGAAGGACTAGCGGGGTACGAGCAGTACTTC. Its translation: CASSIEGLAGYEQYF.

The genes are TRBV11-2 and TRBJ2-7, with 11 bases aligning to TRBD2. The J segment lost 3 bases and the V segment lost 3 bases, leaving 4 bases of the junction unmatched. Germline V gives CDR1 SGHAT, CDR2 FQNNGV. This CDR3 contains 15 residues. As DNA, the CDR3 is TGTGCCAGCAGCTTTACTAGCGGGGGACACTACGAGCAGTACTTC. Amino acid sequence: CASSFTSGGHYEQYF.

This clone was picked up one time. The chain carries TRBV6-1 and TRBJ1-4; D is possibly TRBD1 (5 bases). Trimming pared 5 bases from V and 10 bases from J, leaving 17 bases between. The CDR3 covers 14 residues. Germline-derived CDR1 and CDR2 are MNHNS and SASEGT. CDR3 in DNA: TGTGCCAGCAGTCGGGGGGGTGAGGCTGTAAAACTGTTTTTT. It translates to CASSRGGEAVKLFF.

This clone came up a few times. The V gene is TRBV5-1, the J gene TRBJ1-1, with a weak D call TRBD1 (6 bases). CDR3 length: 17 residues. CDR1 and CDR2 from the germline V gene are SGHRS and YFSETQ. Trimming took 0 bases from V and 0 from J, leaving 15 bases between them. The CDR3 loop is CASSLAATGLMNTEAFF. The CDR3 DNA reads TGCGCCAGCAGCTTGGCCGCGACAGGACTCATGAACACTGAAGCTTTCTTT.

This chain connects TRBV7-9 to TRBJ1-1; D is unclear. CDR3 length: 12 amino acids. CDR1 and CDR2 (germline): SEHNR, FQNEAQ (reference sequence). The V end was cut by 1 base, the J end by 11 bases, with 11 bases between. The CDR3 DNA reads TGTGCCAGCAGCTTAGTACGAGGGAAGGCTTTCTTT. Translating gives CASSLVRGKAFF.

This clone was counted between two and nine times. The chain couples TRBV6-1 to TRBJ2-1; TRBD2 matches at 11 bases. V trimming: 5 bases; J trimming: 8 bases; junction bases outside the gene matches: 8. The CDR3 has 15 amino acids. Germline V lookup: CDR1 MNHNS, CDR2 SASEGT. The CDR3 bases are TGTGCCAGCAGTTTCCTTAGCGGGGGGGCCGATGAGCAGTTCTTC. Protein product: CASSFLSGGADEQFF.